This T cell receptor beta chain was documented in a study of blood T cell repertoires in COVID-19. Germline V gives CDR1 SGDLS, CDR2 YYNGEE. V shed 0 bases, J shed 4 bases, and the junction held 4 bases outside the gene matches. This CDR3 has 15 residues. This clone was counted once. Methods used by the authors: Reference gene primer amplification in the assay estimated nucleated cell counts. TCRdb's copy holds only in-frame clones and misses some; the assay was immunoSEQ multiplex PCR. V, J and clone size derive from that table, while D and trimming were established from the DNA sequence. The sample has 200,000 to 300,000 clones; approximately 86% are singletons.

The sequence was obtained from a man in his thirties or forties with active or convalescent COVID-19. Sequences were obtained from peripheral blood. The V gene is TRBV9, the J gene TRBJ2-7, with 10 bases lining up with TRBD2. The DNA of the CDR3 is TGTGCCAGCAGCGTAGCTAGCGGGGGCTATTACGAGCAGTACTTC. It encodes CASSVASGGYYEQYF.